This T cell receptor beta chain was retrieved from a study of identical twins. Broader study findings: Alpha sequences that were out-of-frame and twin-shared showed an excess of low generation probability.

TCRdb independently ran MiXCR on the 5' RACE reads; one entry per CDR3 protein. The sample holds hundreds of thousands of distinct CDR3 sequences, roughly 8.6% seen once. V lost 4 bases, J lost 1 base, and 13 bases lay in between. This CDR3 region has 15 residues. Looked up from germline, CDR1 is MNHEY and CDR2 is SVGAGI. In regard to this clonotype: Its antigen is unknown.

The data also belong to a second study, concerning yellow fever vaccine responses in identical twins.

The chain couples TRBV6-5 to TRBJ1-2; tentatively, D is TRBD1 (5 bases). Source material: memory (CD45RO+) T cells sorted from blood. The TCR was taken from a young woman in good health. The CDR3 is CASSSSGRGNYGYTF. CDR3 nucleotides: TGTGCCAGCAGTTCGTCGGGGCGGGGTAACTATGGCTACACCTTC.